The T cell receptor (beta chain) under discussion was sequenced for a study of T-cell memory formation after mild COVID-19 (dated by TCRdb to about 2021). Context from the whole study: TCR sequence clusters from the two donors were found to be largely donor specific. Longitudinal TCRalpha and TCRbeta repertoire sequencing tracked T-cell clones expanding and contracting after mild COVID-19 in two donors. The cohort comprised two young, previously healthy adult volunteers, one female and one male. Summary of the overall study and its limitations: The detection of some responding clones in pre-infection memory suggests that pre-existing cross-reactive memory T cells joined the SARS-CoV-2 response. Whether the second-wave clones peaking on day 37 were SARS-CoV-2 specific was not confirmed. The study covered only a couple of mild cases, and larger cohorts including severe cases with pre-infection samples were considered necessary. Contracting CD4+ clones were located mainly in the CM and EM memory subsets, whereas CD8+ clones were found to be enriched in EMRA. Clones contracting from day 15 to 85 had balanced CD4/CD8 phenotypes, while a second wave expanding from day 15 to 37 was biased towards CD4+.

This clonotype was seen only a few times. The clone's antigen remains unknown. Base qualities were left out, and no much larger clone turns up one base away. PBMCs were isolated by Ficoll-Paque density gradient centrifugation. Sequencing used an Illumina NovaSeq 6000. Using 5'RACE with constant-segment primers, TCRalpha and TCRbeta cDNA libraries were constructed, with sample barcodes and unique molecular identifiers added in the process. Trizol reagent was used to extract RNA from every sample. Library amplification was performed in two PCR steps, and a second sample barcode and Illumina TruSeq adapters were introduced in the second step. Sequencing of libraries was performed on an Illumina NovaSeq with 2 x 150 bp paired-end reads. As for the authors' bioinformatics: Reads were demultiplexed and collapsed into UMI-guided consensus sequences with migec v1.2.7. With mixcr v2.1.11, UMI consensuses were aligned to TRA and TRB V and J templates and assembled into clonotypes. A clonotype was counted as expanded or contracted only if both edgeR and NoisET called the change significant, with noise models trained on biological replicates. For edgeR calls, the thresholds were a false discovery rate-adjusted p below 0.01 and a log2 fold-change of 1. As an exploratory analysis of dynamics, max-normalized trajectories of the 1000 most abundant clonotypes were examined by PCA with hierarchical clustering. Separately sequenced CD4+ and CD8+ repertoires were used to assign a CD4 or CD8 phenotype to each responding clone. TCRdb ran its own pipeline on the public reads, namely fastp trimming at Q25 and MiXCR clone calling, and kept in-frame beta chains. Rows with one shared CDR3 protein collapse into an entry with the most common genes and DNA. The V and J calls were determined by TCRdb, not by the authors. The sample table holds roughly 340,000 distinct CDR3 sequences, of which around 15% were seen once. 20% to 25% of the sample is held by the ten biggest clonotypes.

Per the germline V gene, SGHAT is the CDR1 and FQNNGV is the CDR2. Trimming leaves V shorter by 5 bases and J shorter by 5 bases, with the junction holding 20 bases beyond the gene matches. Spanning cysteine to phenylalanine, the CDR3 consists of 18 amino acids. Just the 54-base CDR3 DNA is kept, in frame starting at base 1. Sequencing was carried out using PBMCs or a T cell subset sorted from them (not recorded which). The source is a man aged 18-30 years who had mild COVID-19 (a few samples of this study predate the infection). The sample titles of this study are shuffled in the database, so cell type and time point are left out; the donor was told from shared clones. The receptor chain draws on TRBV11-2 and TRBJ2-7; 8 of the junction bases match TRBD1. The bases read TGTGCCAGCAGCCCCTTCGGGACAGGCGGGACATTCACGGACGAGCAGTACTTC. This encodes CASSPFGTGGTFTDEQYF.